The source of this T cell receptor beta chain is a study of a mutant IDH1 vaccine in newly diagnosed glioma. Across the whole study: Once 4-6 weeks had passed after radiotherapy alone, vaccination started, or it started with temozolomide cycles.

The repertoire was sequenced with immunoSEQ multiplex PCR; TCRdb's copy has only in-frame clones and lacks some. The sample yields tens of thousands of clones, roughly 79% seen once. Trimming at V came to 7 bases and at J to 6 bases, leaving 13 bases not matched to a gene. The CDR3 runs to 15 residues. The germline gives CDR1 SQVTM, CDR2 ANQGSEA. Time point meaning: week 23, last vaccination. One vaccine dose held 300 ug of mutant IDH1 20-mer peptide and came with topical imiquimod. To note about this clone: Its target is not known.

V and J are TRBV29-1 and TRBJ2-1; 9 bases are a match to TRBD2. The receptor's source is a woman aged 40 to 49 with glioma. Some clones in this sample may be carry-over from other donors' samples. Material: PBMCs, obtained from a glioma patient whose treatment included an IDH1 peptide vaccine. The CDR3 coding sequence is TGCAGCGCGGGTGAAGGGACTAGCCGCTTCAATGAGCAGTTCTTC. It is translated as CSAGEGTSRFNEQFF.